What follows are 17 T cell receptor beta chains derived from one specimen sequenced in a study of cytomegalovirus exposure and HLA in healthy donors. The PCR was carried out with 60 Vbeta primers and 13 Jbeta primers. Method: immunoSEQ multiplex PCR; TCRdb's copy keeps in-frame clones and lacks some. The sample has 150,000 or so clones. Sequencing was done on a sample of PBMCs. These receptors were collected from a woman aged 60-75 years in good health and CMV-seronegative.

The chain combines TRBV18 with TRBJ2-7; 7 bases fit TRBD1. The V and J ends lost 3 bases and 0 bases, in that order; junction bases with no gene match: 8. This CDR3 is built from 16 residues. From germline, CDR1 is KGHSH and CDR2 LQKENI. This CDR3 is CASSPFDRVSSYEQYF. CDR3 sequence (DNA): TGTGCCAGCTCACCCTTTGACAGGGTAAGCTCCTACGAGCAGTACTTC.

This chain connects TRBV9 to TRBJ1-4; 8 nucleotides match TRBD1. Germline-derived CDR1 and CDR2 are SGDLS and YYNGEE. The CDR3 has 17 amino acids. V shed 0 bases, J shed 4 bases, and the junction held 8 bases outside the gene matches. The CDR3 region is CASSVATGTGYNEKLFF. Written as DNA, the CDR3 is TGTGCCAGCAGCGTAGCTACAGGGACAGGATATAATGAAAAACTGTTTTTT.

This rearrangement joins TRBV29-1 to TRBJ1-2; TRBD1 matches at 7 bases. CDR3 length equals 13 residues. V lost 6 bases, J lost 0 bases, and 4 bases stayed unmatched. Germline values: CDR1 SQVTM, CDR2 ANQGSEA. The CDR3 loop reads CSVSGTANYGYTF. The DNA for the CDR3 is TGCAGCGTGTCCGGGACAGCTAACTATGGCTACACCTTC.

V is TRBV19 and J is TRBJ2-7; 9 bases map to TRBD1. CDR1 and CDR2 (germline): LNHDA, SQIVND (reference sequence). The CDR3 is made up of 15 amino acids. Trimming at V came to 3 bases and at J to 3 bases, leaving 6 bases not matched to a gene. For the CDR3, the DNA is TGTGCCAGTAGTATCGAGGGACAGGGAATCTACGAGCAGTACTTC. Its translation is CASSIEGQGIYEQYF.

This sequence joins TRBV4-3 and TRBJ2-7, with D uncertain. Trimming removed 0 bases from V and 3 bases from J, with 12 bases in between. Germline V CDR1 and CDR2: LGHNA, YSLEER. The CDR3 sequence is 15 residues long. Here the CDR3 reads CASSQDKLFVYEQYF. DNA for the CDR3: TGCGCCAGCAGCCAAGATAAACTTTTCGTCTACGAGCAGTACTTC.

The CDR3 spells CASSLGDRGAFF. CDR3 sequence (DNA): TGTGCCAGCAGCTTAGGGGACAGGGGAGCTTTCTTT. The J gene is TRBJ1-1, the V gene TRBV7-9, with 10 positions matching TRBD1. Germline V lookup: CDR1 SEHNR, CDR2 FQNEAQ (reference sequence). The CDR3 is made up of 12 amino acids. Trimming cost V 1 base and J 10 bases; bases outside gene matches: 0.

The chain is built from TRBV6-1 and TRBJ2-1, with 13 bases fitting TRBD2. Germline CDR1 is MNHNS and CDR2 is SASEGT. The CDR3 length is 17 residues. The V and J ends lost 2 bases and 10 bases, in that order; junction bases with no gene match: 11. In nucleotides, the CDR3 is TGTGCCAGCAGTGAATCCCTACTAGCGGGGGGGCGGAGAGAGCAGTTCTTC. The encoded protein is CASSESLLAGGRREQFF.

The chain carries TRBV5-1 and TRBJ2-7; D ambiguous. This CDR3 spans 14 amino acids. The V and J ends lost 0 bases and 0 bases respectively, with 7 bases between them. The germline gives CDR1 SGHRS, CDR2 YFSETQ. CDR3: CASSLDSFSYEQYF. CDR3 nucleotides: TGCGCCAGCAGCTTGGACTCGTTCTCCTACGAGCAGTACTTC.

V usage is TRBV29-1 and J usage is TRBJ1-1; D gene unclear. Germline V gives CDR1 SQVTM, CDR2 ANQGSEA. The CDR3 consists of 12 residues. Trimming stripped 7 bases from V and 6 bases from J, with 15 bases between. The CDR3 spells CSARPGGPEAFF. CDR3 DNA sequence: TGCAGCGCCCGACCGGGAGGTCCTGAAGCTTTCTTT.

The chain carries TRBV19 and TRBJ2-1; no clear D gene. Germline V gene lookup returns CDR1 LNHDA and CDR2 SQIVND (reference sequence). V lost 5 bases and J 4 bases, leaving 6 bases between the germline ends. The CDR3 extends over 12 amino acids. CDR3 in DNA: TGTGCCAGTAGTGTCCTATACAATGAGCAGTTCTTC. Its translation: CASSVLYNEQFF. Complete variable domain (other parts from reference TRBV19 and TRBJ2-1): DGGITQSPKYLFRKEGQNVTLSCEQNLNHDAMYWYRQDPGQGLRLIYYSQIVNDFQKGDIAEGYSVSREKKESFPLTVTSAQKNPTAFYLCASSVLYNEQFFGPGTRLTVL.

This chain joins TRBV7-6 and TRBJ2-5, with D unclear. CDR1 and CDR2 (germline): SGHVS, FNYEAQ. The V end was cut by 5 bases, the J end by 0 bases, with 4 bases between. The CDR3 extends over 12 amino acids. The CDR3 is CASSLNQETQYF. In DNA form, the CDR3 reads TGTGCCAGCAGCCTAAACCAAGAGACCCAGTACTTC.

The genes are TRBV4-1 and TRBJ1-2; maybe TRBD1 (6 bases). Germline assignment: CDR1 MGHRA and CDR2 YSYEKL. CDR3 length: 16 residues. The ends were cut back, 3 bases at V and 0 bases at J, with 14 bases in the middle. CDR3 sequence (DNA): TGCGCCAGCAGCCAGGGGACATCGCGAGCTAACTATGGCTACACCTTC. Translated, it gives CASSQGTSRANYGYTF.

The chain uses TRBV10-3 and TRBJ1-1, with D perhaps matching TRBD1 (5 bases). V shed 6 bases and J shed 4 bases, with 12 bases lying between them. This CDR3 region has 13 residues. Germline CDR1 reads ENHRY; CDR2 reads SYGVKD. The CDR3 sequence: CAIRTDSLTEAFF. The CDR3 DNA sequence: TGTGCCATCAGGACAGATTCCCTCACTGAAGCTTTCTTT.

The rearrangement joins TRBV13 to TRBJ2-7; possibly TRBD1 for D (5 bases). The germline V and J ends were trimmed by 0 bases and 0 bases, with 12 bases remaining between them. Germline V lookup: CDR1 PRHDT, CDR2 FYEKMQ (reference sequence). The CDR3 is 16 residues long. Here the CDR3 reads CASSLGDRLSSYEQYF. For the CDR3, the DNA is TGTGCCAGCAGCTTAGGCGACAGATTAAGCTCCTACGAGCAGTACTTC. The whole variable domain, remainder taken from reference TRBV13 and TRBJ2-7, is AAGVIQSPRHLIKEKRETATLKCYPIPRHDTVYWYQQGPGQDPQFLISFYEKMQSDKGSIPDRFSAQQFSDYHSELNMSSLELGDSALYFCASSLGDRLSSYEQYFGPGTRLTVT.

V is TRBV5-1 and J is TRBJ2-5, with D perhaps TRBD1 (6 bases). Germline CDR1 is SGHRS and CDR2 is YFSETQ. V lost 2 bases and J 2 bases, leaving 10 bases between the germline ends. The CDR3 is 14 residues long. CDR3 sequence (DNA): TGCGCCAGCAGCTTTCCGGACAGACAAGAGACCCAGTACTTC. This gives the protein CASSFPDRQETQYF.

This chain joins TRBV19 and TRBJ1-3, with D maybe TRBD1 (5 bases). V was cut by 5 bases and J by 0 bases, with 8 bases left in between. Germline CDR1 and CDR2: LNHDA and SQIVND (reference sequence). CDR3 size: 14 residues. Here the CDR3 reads CASSQDNSGNTIYF. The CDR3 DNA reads TGTGCCAGTAGTCAGGACAACTCTGGAAACACCATATATTTT.

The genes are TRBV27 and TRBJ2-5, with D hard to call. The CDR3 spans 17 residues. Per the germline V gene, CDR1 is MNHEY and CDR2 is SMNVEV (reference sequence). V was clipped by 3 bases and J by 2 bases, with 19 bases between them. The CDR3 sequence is CASSLKPNAISQETQYF. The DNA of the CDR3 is TGTGCCAGCAGTTTGAAACCTAACGCAATAAGTCAAGAGACCCAGTACTTC.